The clone carrying this TCR beta chain was seen only a few times. Antigen unknown. Total RNA, at least 5.5 micrograms per sample, came from PBMCs. Combining a sample-barcoded 5' primer with a J-beta primer mix, a second PCR ran for about 7 to 12 cycles. CDR3-containing paired-end reads numbering at least 2.5 million came from each sample. TCRdb called the 5' RACE reads again in MiXCR, with one record for every CDR3 protein. The sample comprises about 1.1 million distinct CDR3 sequences, more than 30% of which are singletons, and around 13% rests with the top ten. The germline CDR1 and CDR2 sequences are SGHDN and FVKESK. There are 14 residues in the CDR3. J gave up 0 bases and V 6 bases, and 5 bases lay outside the gene matches. The data were taken from a study of blood T cells in healthy people across ages. Turning to the study itself: Using template switching, researchers captured about one barcoded beta molecule for each two T cells. Study-level points and caveats: Researchers deemed the diversity estimates from one million T cells underestimates.

The origin of this receptor is a man aged 18 to 30 in good health. The specimen was blood. The J gene is TRBJ2-7, the V gene TRBV14, with TRBD2 matching over 7 bases. This chain's CDR3 is CASRRAGSSYEQYF. As DNA, the CDR3 is TGTGCCAGCAGACGAGCGGGGAGCTCCTACGAGCAGTACTTC.